The rows below give T cell receptor beta chains drawn from one sample of a study of T cells of healthy individuals. MiXCR, applied by TCRdb to the 5' RACE reads, yields one record per CDR3 protein. The table includes about 41,000 distinct CDR3 sequences, around 4.5% detected once. The receptors were gathered from a human donor in good health. The CDR3 runs from the conserved cysteine through the conserved F or W. D genes are given only for firm matches. Part of the rows lack a size; the others show once, few, many or a class for expanded clones.

length | size | J | V | D | DNA | CDR3
14 | few | TRBJ2-1 | TRBV10-3 | . | TGTGCCATCAGTGATGGGGGGGGCGGAAATGAGCAGTTCTTC | CAISDGGGGNEQFF
14 | many | TRBJ2-5 | TRBV9 | TRBD2 | TGTGCCAGCAGCGGACTAGCAGAACAAGAGACCCAGTACTTC | CASSGLAEQETQYF
13 | many | TRBJ1-2 | TRBV12-3/TRBV12-4 | TRBD1 | TGTGCCAGCAGCCGGGACAGAGCTTATGGCTACACCTTC | CASSRDRAYGYTF
16 | many | TRBJ1-4 | TRBV12-3/TRBV12-4 | TRBD1 | TGTGCCAGCAGCTCTCCAAGGGGGCTGGCTAATGAAAAACTGTTTTTT | CASSSPRGLANEKLFF
14 | many | TRBJ2-7 | TRBV20-1 | TRBD1 | TGCAGTGCTAGCCGGGACAGGCCTTCCTACGAGCAGTACTTC | CSASRDRPSYEQYF
16 | few | TRBJ2-7 | TRBV18 | TRBD1 | TGTGCCAGCTCACCGGGCGTTGGACAGGGTGGATACGAGCAGTACTTC | CASSPGVGQGGYEQYF
14 | . | TRBJ2-7 | TRBV5-1 | . | TGCGCCAGCAGCTTGGTGTGGGGGAACGACGAGCAGTACTTC | CASSLVWGNDEQYF
14 | many | TRBJ1-2 | TRBV6-2/TRBV6-3 | TRBD1 | TGTGCCAGCCGACGGACAGGGAAAGACTATGGCTACACCTTC | CASRRTGKDYGYTF
12 | few | TRBJ2-1 | TRBV6-5 | . | TGTGCCAGCGGGGCCGCCTACAATGAGCAGTTCTTC | CASGAAYNEQFF
15 | few | TRBJ2-3 | TRBV7-2 | TRBD2 | TGTGCCAGCAGCTTCTCGGGAGGGGGGACAGATACGCAGTATTTT | CASSFSGGGTDTQYF
17 | few | TRBJ2-1 | TRBV6-2/TRBV6-3 | TRBD2 | TGTGCCAGCAGTTCAAGGACTAGCGGGAGAGACTACAATGAGCAGTTCTTC | CASSSRTSGRDYNEQFF
13 | many | TRBJ1-1 | TRBV10-3 | . | TGTGCCATCAGTAAACAGGAGAACACTGAAGCTTTCTTT | CAISKQENTEAFF
16 | few | TRBJ1-5 | TRBV20-1 | TRBD1 | TGCAGTGCTAGAGATCCTATTCAGGGGGAAGGTCAGCCCCAGCATTTT | CSARDPIQGEGQPQHF
15 | . | TRBJ2-7 | TRBV6-2/TRBV6-3 | . | TGTGCCAGCAGCCGATCGGACAGTTTAGCCTACGAGCAGTACTTC | CASSRSDSLAYEQYF
14 | many | TRBJ2-7 | TRBV6-5 | . | TGTGCCAGCACCCCCCCCGGGACACCTTACGAGCAGTACTTC | CASTPPGTPYEQYF
15 | few | TRBJ2-4 | TRBV2 | . | TGTGCCAGCAGTTCCCAGGGTTTCGCCAAAAACATTCAGTACTTC | CASSSQGFAKNIQYF
15 | many | TRBJ1-3 | TRBV18 | . | TGTGCCAGCTCACCACTTCAGGGGTCTGGAAACACCATATATTTT | CASSPLQGSGNTIYF
12 | few | TRBJ1-1 | TRBV20-1 | . | TGCAGTGCTCCGACAGCTGACACTGAAGCTTTCTTT | CSAPTADTEAFF
13 | . | TRBJ2-5 | TRBV4-3 | . | TGCGCCAGCAGCCAAGATGAGGGAGAGACCCAGTACTTC | CASSQDEGETQYF
15 | many | TRBJ1-1 | TRBV5-1 | TRBD1 | TGCGCCAGCAGCTCACAGACAGGGGGTCGGACTGAAGCTTTCTTT | CASSSQTGGRTEAFF
17 | many | TRBJ1-2 | TRBV4-3 | TRBD1 | TGCGCCAGCAGCCAAGCGGGCGCAGGGGGCACTAACTATGGCTACACCTTC | CASSQAGAGGTNYGYTF
15 | many | TRBJ1-3 | TRBV4-2 | . | TGTGCCAGCAGCCAGCCTCGGACCGCTGGAAACACCATATATTTT | CASSQPRTAGNTIYF
15 | . | TRBJ1-4 | TRBV6-1 | . | TGTGCCAGCAGTGCCTTAAGGGCAATTAATGAAAAACTGTTTTTT | CASSALRAINEKLFF
14 | many | TRBJ1-1 | TRBV7-9 | TRBD1 | TGTGCCAGCAGCCCTAGACAGGGGAACACTGAAGCTTTCTTT | CASSPRQGNTEAFF
14 | few | TRBJ2-1 | TRBV5-1 | TRBD2 | TGCGCCAGCAGCCCCGAAAGGACTAGCATGGAGCAGTTCTTC | CASSPERTSMEQFF
16 | many | TRBJ2-3 | TRBV6-1 | TRBD2 | TGTGCCAGCAGTGACCGGGGGATAGCGGGTACAGATACGCAGTATTTT | CASSDRGIAGTDTQYF
13 | few | TRBJ2-3 | TRBV19 | . | TGTGCCAGTAGCCCCAAATCGATCGATACGCAGTATTTT | CASSPKSIDTQYF
15 | many | TRBJ2-5 | TRBV12-3/TRBV12-4 | . | TGTGCCAGCACCTACCAGTCCCAGGGTTTTGGGACCCAGTACTTC | CASTYQSQGFGTQYF
15 | many | TRBJ2-3 | TRBV11-2 | . | TGTGCCAGCAGCTTACTTCGAGTTCGAGCTGATACGCAGTATTTT | CASSLLRVRADTQYF